What follows are 18 T cell receptor beta chains derived from one specimen sequenced in a study of graft-versus-host responses after intestinal transplantation. Co-plating was performed using 200,000 CFSE-labeled responder cells and 200,000 irradiated, violet-dye-labeled stimulator cells. Some clones are missing from TCRdb's copy, which holds only in-frame ones; the method was immunoSEQ multiplex PCR. The sample lists 4,500 to 6,500 clones; approximately 31% were seen once. The starting material was alloreactive CD8+ T cells from a mixed lymphocyte reaction culture, obtained before intestinal transplant. Specified subset: CFSE-low proliferating T cells sorted from roughly 6-day pre-transplant mixed lymphocyte reaction (GvH or HvG direction). Receptors originate from a human patient who received an intestinal transplant.

This clone has a handful of counts. V and J are TRBV4-1 and TRBJ1-2; D not certain. Germline assignment: CDR1 MGHRA and CDR2 YSYEKL. The CDR3 length is 15 residues. The V end was cut by 0 bases, the J end by 4 bases, with 12 bases between. CDR3: CASSQDQTGVYGYTF. The CDR3, as DNA: TGCGCCAGCAGCCAAGATCAGACGGGAGTCTATGGCTACACCTTC.

In its sample, this clone was seen a few times. The V and J genes are TRBV27 and TRBJ2-5; D possibly corresponds to TRBD1 (7 bases). The CDR3 is 16 amino acids. Germline assignment: CDR1 MNHEY and CDR2 SMNVEV (reference sequence). V was trimmed by 5 bases and J by 6 bases, leaving 22 bases between them. In DNA form, the CDR3 reads TGTGCCAGCAGTCAACTTTGGGGGGACAGAATAAAGACCCAGTACTTC. It specifies CASSQLWGDRIKTQYF.

This chain links TRBV4-2 with TRBJ2-5, with 15 positions matching TRBD2. V shed 6 bases and J 2 bases; nucleotides not matched to a gene: 7. This CDR3 spans 17 amino acids. The germline CDR1 and CDR2 sequences are LGHNA and YNFKEQ. The CDR3 bases are TGTGCCAGCAGTCCCGGGACTAGCGGGAGGATACAAGAGACCCAGTACTTC. This codes for CASSPGTSGRIQETQYF.

CDR3 in DNA: TGTGCCAGCAGCCAAGCTACGGGGTTCTCAAGGTCCTACAATGAGCAGTTCTTC. Residues: CASSQATGFSRSYNEQFF. The chain has TRBV14 and TRBJ2-1, with a possible D match to TRBD2 (5 bases). Looked up from germline, CDR1 is SGHDN and CDR2 is FVKESK. V lost 1 base and J lost 1, with 17 bases in between. This CDR3 region has 18 residues.

This clone has more than one count but fewer than ten. V is TRBV6-5 and J is TRBJ1-2, with 7 bases identical to TRBD1. Germline assignment: CDR1 MNHEY and CDR2 SVGAGI. Germline trimming cut 7 bases from V and 5 bases from J; bases unmatched to any gene: 13. This CDR3 is 15 amino acids long. This CDR3 reads CASIPTRDRPYGYTF. The DNA for the CDR3 is TGTGCCAGCATCCCGACTCGGGACAGACCTTATGGCTACACCTTC.

This chain's CDR3 is CASNSAGGNNEQFF. The CDR3 DNA reads as TGTGCCAGCAACTCAGCAGGGGGAAACAATGAGCAGTTCTTC. V and J are TRBV7-9 and TRBJ2-1, with 7 bases that match TRBD1. This CDR3 region has 14 residues. Germline V gene sequence: CDR1 SEHNR, CDR2 FQNEAQ (reference sequence). After removal of 7 bases from V and 5 bases from J, the junction contained 8 bases not matched to a gene.

Worth noting for this clone: One junction end does not reproduce the germline sequence, and a read error may be involved. The J gene is TRBJ2-1, the V gene TRBV9; 8 positions agree with TRBD2. CDR1 and CDR2 from the germline V gene are SGDLS and YYNGEE. CDR3 length: 16 residues. The chain's CDR3 is CANSVVPAGVLNEQFF. CDR3 in DNA: TGTGCCAACAGCGTAGTTCCAGCGGGAGTTCTAAATGAGCAGTTCTTC.

J is TRBJ2-1 and V is TRBV27, with a tentative D call TRBD2 (6 bases). Deletions cut 4 bases from V and 3 bases from J, with 10 bases between. Germline loops: CDR1 MNHEY, CDR2 SMNVEV (reference sequence). The CDR3 consists of 14 residues. CDR3 bases: TGTGCCAGCAGTTACGCCGGGAGCTACAATGAGCAGTTCTTC. Protein sequence: CASSYAGSYNEQFF.

This clone was detected a few times. The gene calls are TRBV11-3 and TRBJ1-1; no firm D call. The CDR3 is 14 residues long. V lost 0 bases and J 5 bases, leaving 10 bases between the germline ends. CDR1 and CDR2 from the germline V gene are SGHNT and YENEEA. The CDR3 loop reads CASSLDPGSTEAFF. In DNA, the CDR3 is TGTGCCAGCAGCTTAGATCCGGGGAGTACTGAAGCTTTCTTT.

Judged by abundance, this clone is medium-sized. The chain links TRBV27 to TRBJ2-7, with D uncertain. Trimming pared 5 bases from V and 2 bases from J, leaving 10 bases between. The germline V gene has CDR1 MNHEY and CDR2 SMNVEV (reference sequence). The CDR3 sequence is 13 residues long. The CDR3 DNA follows: TGTGCCAGCAGTCTGACTGTAACCTACGAGCAGTACTTC. Translating gives CASSLTVTYEQYF.

The V call is TRBV5-1, the J call TRBJ2-5; 13 nucleotides line up with TRBD2. V lost 3 bases to trimming and J lost 5 bases; unmatched junction nucleotides: 10. Germline V gene lookup returns CDR1 SGHRS and CDR2 YFSETQ. The CDR3 totals 17 residues. The CDR3 sequence: CASSWELAGGPGETQYF. The CDR3 DNA follows: TGCGCCAGCAGCTGGGAACTAGCGGGAGGGCCGGGGGAGACCCAGTACTTC. Based on the CDR3 plus reference TRBV5-1 and TRBJ2-5, the full variable domain is KAGVTQTPRYLIKTRGQQVTLSCSPISGHRSVSWYQQTPGQGLQFLFEYFSETQRNKGNFPGRFSGRQFSNSRSEMNVSTLELGDSALYLCASSWELAGGPGETQYFGPGTRLLVL.

This clone occurred a few times. This sequence joins TRBV6-1 and TRBJ2-7; D uncertain. In germline, CDR1 is MNHNS, CDR2 SASEGT. V lost 3 bases and J lost 2, with 11 bases in between. This CDR3 region has 14 residues. The CDR3 sequence is CASSDPGMAYEQYF. CDR3 coding DNA: TGTGCCAGCAGTGACCCGGGTATGGCCTACGAGCAGTACTTC.

The chain combines TRBV5-5 with TRBJ2-7; the D gene is possibly TRBD1 (5 bases). V lost 2 bases, J lost 2 bases, and 20 bases lay in between. The CDR3 spans 17 residues. The V gene's germline CDR1 is SGHKS and CDR2 YYEKEE (reference sequence). For the CDR3, the DNA is TGTGCCAGCAGCTTTGCCCCTACCAGGGTTACTGCCTACGAGCAGTACTTC. Its translation is CASSFAPTRVTAYEQYF.

This clone appeared a few times. The chain couples TRBV11-2 to TRBJ2-7; 10 positions agree with TRBD1. The V and J ends lost 1 base and 0 bases, in that order; junction bases with no gene match: 6. Germline V CDR1 and CDR2: SGHAT, FQNNGV. The CDR3 is 17 amino acids. CDR3 residues: CASSLGTGGLTSYEQYF. DNA for the CDR3: TGTGCCAGCAGCTTAGGGACAGGGGGACTTACCTCCTACGAGCAGTACTTC.

This clone was found a few times. The chain recombines TRBV7-8 with TRBJ2-1; 8 nucleotides align to TRBD2. The CDR3 spans 14 residues. Looked up from germline, CDR1 is SGHVS and CDR2 is FQNEAQ. V dropped 7 bases and J dropped 13; count of bases not matched to a gene: 15. In DNA, the CDR3 is TGTGCCAGCAATTCTGTATGGCGGGAGGAGGGACAGTTCTTC. Translating it yields CASNSVWREEGQFF.

V gene TRBV7-9 combines with J gene TRBJ2-1, with a tentative D call TRBD2 (6 bases). V gave up 5 bases and J gave up 5 bases, with 16 bases separating them. Germline CDR1 SEHNR, CDR2 FQNEAQ (reference sequence). This CDR3 region has 15 residues. The CDR3 loop reads CASSAFRGTHNEQFF. The CDR3 DNA follows: TGTGCCAGCAGCGCCTTCCGCGGGACCCACAATGAGCAGTTCTTC.

The chain recombines TRBV4-1 with TRBJ2-7; TRBD1 is a possible D gene (6 bases). The CDR3 length is 15 residues. The germline gives CDR1 MGHRA, CDR2 YSYEKL. The V end lost 1 base, the J end lost 1 base, and 11 bases lay between the germline ends. This chain's CDR3 is CASSQAPDRSYEQYF. The CDR3 coding sequence is TGCGCCAGCAGCCAAGCACCGGACAGATCCTACGAGCAGTACTTC.

This clone was detected a few times. The chain employs TRBV11-3 and TRBJ2-7; 7 bases are shared with TRBD2. The germline CDR1 and CDR2 sequences are SGHNT and YENEEA. The CDR3 consists of 17 residues. V gave up 1 base and J gave up 0 bases; unmatched junction bases: 9. This CDR3 is CASSLGTGGLSSYEQYF. CDR3 DNA: TGTGCCAGCAGCTTAGGAACGGGAGGCCTGAGCTCCTACGAGCAGTACTTC.